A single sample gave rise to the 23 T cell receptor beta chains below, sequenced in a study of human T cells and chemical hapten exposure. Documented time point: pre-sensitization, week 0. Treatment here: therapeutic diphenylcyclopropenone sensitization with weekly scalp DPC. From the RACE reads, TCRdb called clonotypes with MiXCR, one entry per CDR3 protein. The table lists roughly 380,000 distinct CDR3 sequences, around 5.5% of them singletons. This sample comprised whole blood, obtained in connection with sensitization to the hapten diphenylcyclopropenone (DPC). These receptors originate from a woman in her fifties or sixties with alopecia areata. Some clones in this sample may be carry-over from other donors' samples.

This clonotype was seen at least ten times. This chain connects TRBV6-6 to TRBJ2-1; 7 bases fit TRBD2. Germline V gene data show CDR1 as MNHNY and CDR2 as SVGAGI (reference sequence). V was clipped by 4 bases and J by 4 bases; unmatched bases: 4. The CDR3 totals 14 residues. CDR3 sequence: CASSSLREYNEQFF. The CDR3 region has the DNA TGTGCCAGCAGTTCCCTGCGGGAGTACAATGAGCAGTTCTTC.

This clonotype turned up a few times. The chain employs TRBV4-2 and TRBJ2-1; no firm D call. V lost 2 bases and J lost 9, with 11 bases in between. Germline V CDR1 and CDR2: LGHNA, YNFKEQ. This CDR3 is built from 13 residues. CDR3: CASSQIPLSEQFF. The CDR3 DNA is TGTGCCAGCAGCCAAATCCCGCTGAGTGAGCAGTTCTTC.

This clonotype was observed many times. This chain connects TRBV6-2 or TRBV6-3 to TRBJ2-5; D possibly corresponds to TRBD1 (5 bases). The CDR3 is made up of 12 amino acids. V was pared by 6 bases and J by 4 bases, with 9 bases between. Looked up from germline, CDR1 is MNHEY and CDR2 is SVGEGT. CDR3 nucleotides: TGTGCCAGCAGGCAGCAGGGAGAGACCCAGTACTTC. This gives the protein CASRQQGETQYF.

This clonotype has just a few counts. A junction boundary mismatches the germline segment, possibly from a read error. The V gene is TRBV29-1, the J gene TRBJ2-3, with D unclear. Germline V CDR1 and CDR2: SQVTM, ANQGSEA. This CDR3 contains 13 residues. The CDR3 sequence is CSVEGRRPDTQYF. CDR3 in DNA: TGCAGCGTGGAAGGACGCCGCCCAGATACGCAGTATTTT.

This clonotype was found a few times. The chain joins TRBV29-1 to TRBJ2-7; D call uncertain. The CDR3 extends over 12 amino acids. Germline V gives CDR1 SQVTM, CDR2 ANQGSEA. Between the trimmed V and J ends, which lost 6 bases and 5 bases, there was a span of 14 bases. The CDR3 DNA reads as TGCAGCGTCATAACTACTATCCACGAGCAGTACTTC. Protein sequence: CSVITTIHEQYF.

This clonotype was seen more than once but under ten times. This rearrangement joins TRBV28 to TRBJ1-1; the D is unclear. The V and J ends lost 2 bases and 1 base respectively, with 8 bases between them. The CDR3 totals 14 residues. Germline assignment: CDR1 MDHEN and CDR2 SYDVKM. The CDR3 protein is CASSLISRNTEAFF. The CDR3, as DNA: TGTGCCAGCAGTTTAATATCCCGGAACACTGAAGCTTTCTTT.

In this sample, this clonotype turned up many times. CDR3 residues: CSVDNTRGNTEAFF. CDR3 coding DNA: TGCAGCGTTGATAATACCCGCGGGAACACTGAAGCTTTCTTT. The chain joins TRBV29-1 to TRBJ1-1; D gene uncertain. CDR3 length: 14 residues. CDR1 is SQVTM and CDR2 is ANQGSEA in the germline V gene. Trimming shortened V by 3 bases and J by 1 base, and 12 bases separated the two germline ends. Based on the CDR3 plus reference TRBV29-1 and TRBJ1-1, the full variable domain is SAVISQKPSRDICQRGTSLTIQCQVDSQVTMMFWYRQQPGQSLTLIATANQGSEATYESGFVIDKFPISRPNLTFSTLTVSNMSPEDSSIYLCSVDNTRGNTEAFFGQGTRLTVV.

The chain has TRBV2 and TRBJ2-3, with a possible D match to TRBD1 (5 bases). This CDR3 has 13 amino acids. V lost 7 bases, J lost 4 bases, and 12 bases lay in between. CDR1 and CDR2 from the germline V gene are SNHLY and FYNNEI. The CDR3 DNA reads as TGTGCCAGCACTCCCTTGGGGCCAGATACGCAGTATTTT. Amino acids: CASTPLGPDTQYF.

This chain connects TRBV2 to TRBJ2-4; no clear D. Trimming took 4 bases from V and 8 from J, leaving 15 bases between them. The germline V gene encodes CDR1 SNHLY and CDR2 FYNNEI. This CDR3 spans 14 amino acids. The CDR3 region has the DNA TGTGCCAGCAGTGGTCGGTATTTGGCGGACATTCAGTACTTC. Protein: CASSGRYLADIQYF.

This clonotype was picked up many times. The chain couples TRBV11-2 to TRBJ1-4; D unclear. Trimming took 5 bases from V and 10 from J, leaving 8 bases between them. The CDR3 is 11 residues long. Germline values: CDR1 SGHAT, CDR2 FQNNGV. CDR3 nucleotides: TGTGCCAGCAGCCCGGGAGGAAAACTGTTTTTT. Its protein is CASSPGGKLFF.

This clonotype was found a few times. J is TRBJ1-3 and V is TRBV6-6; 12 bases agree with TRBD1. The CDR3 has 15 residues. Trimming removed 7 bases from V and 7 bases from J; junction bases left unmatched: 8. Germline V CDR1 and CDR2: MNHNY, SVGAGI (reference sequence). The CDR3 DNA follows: TGTGCCAGCACCCAGTCTGGGACAGGGGGCAACACCATATATTTT. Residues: CASTQSGTGGNTIYF.

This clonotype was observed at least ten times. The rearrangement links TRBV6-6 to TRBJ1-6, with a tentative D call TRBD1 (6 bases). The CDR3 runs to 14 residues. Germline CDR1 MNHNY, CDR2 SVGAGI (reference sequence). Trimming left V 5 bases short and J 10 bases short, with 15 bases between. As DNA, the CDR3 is TGTGCCAGCAGTCTGGGGGCTCAGGGGTCACCCCTCCACTTT. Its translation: CASSLGAQGSPLHF.

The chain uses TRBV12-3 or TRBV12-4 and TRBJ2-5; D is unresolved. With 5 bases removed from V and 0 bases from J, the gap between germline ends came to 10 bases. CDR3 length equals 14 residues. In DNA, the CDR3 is TGTGCCAGCAGTGCCGCGCTGTACCAAGAGACCCAGTACTTC. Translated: CASSAALYQETQYF.

The CDR3 loop is CASSLGWSQIYGYTF. In DNA form, the CDR3 reads TGTGCCAGCAGTTTAGGGTGGTCGCAAATCTATGGCTACACCTTC. The chain joins TRBV12-3 or TRBV12-4 to TRBJ1-2; D gene unclear. V lost 1 base, J lost 4 bases, and 13 bases lay in between. The CDR3 extends over 15 amino acids.

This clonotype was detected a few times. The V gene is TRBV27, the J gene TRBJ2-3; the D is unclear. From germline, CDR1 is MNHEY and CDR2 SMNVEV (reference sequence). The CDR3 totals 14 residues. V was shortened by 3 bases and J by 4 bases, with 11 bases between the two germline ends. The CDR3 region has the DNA TGTGCCAGCAGTTTTTACGGCGACGCAGATACGCAGTATTTT. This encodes CASSFYGDADTQYF.

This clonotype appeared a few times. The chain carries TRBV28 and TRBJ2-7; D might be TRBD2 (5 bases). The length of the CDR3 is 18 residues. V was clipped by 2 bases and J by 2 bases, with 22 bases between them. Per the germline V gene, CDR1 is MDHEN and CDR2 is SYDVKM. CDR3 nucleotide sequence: TGTGCCAGCAGTTTAATCCAGGCTGAGTTAGAGGGCCCCTACGAGCAGTACTTC. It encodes CASSLIQAELEGPYEQYF.

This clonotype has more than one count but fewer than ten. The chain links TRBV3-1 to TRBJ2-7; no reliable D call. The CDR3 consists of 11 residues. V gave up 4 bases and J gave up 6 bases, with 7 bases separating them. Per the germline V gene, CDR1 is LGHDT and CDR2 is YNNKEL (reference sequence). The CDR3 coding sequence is TGTGCCAGCAGCCGCGCCCTCGAGCAGTACTTC. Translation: CASSRALEQYF.

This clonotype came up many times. The CDR3 sequence: CASSLYSGGAMVADTQYF. The CDR3 DNA reads TGTGCCAGCAGCTTATATAGCGGGGGGGCCATGGTTGCAGATACGCAGTATTTT. The V and J genes are TRBV7-8 and TRBJ2-3, with 11 nucleotides matching TRBD2. Unmatched junction bases numbered 11, after V lost 2 bases and J lost 4 bases. CDR1 SGHVS and CDR2 FQNEAQ come from the germline V gene. The CDR3 runs to 18 residues.

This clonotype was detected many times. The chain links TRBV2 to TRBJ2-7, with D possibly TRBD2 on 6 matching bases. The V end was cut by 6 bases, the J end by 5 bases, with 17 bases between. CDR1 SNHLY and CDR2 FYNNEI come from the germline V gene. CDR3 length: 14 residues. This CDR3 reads CASRRELAGHEQYF. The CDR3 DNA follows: TGTGCCAGCAGAAGAGAACTAGCAGGACACGAGCAGTACTTC.

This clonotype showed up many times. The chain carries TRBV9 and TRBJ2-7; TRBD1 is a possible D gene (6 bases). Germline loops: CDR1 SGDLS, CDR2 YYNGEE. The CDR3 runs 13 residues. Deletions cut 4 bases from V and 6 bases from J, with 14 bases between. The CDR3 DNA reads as TGTGCCAGCAGCTCCCGGACAGACCCCGAGCAGTACTTC. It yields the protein CASSSRTDPEQYF.

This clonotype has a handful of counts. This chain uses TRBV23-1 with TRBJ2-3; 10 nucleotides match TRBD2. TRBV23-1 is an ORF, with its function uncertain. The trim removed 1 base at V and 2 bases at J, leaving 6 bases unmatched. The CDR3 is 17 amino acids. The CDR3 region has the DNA TGCGCCAGCAGTCAATGGTTAGCGGGAGGACCCACAGATACGCAGTATTTT. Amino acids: CASSQWLAGGPTDTQYF.

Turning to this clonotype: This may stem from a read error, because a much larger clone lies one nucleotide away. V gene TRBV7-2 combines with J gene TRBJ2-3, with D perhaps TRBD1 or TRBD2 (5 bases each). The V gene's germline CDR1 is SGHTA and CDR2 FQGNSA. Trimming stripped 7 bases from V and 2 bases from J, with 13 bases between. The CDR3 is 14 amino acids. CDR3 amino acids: CASIRGPLTDTQYF. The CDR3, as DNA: TGTGCCAGCATCCGGGGACCTCTCACAGATACGCAGTATTTT.

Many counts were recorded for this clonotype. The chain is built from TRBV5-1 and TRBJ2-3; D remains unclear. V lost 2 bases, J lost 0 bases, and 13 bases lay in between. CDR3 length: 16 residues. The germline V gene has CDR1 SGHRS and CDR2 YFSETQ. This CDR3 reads CASSFRGQTSTDTQYF. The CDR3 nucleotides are TGCGCCAGCAGCTTTCGCGGCCAAACAAGCACAGATACGCAGTATTTT.